The 14 T cell receptor beta chains below were found in one sample sequenced in a study of shared clonotypes between healthy human individuals. The method was immunoSEQ multiplex PCR; TCRdb's version includes in-frame clones alone and lacks a portion of them. The data hold 150,000 to 200,000 clones, with over 80% observed a single time. Sequencing used naive CD4+ T cells sorted from blood. Stated subset: CD45RA+ positively selected. These receptor sequences come from a woman aged 25 to 39 in good health.

The CDR3 protein is CAIRLKESYEQYF. The DNA of the CDR3 is TGTGCCATCAGGTTAAAGGAATCCTACGAGCAGTACTTC. The chain joins TRBV10-3 to TRBJ2-5; unclear D gene. The DNA matches TRBJ2-7 better at its end, which makes the J call doubtful. The CDR3 totals 13 residues. Germline CDR1 and CDR2: ENHRY and SYGVKD.

This clone has more than one count but fewer than ten. The chain links TRBV5-5 to TRBJ2-7; 7 bases match TRBD2. Germline V gives CDR1 SGHKS, CDR2 YYEKEE (reference sequence). The length of the CDR3 is 14 residues. The V gene end was trimmed by 2 bases and the J gene end by 2 bases; junction bases not matched to a gene: 4. The CDR3 DNA sequence: TGTGCCAGCAGCTTTCTAGCGGCCCCCTACGAGCAGTACTTC. Translating it yields CASSFLAAPYEQYF.

The chain employs TRBV7-3 and TRBJ2-1, with 13 positions matching TRBD2. V shed 1 base, J shed 4 bases, and the junction held 1 base outside the gene matches. Germline CDR1 SGHTA, CDR2 FQGTGA. The CDR3 runs 16 residues. The CDR3 DNA sequence: TGTGCCAGCAGCTTAAAGGGACTAGCGGGATACAATGAGCAGTTCTTC. Translated: CASSLKGLAGYNEQFF. Based on the CDR3 plus reference TRBV7-3 and TRBJ2-1, the full variable domain is GAGVSQTPSNKVTEKGKYVELRCDPISGHTALYWYRQSLGQGPEFLIYFQGTGAADDSGLPNDRFFAVRPEGSVSTLKIQRTERGDSAVYLCASSLKGLAGYNEQFFGPGTRLTVL.

V is TRBV6-4 and J is TRBJ2-3, with D perhaps TRBD1 (6 bases). The CDR3 runs to 14 residues. Looked up from germline, CDR1 is MRHNA and CDR2 is SNTAGT. The V end lost 5 bases, the J end lost 2 bases, and 11 bases lay between the germline ends. CDR3 DNA sequence: TGTGCCAGCAGTCCGACAGGAGCCACAGATACGCAGTATTTT. Amino acids: CASSPTGATDTQYF.

This sequence joins TRBV10-1 and TRBJ2-2; a possible D gene is TRBD1 (6 bases). The V and J ends lost 3 bases and 8 bases respectively, with 13 bases between them. Looked up from germline, CDR1 is WNHNN and CDR2 is SYGVQD (reference sequence). This CDR3 is 14 amino acids long. CDR3 nucleotide sequence: TGCGCCAGCAGTGAATCGCAGGGGCATGGGGAGCTGTTTTTT. Protein sequence: CASSESQGHGELFF.

The genes are TRBV30 and TRBJ2-2; 8 bases line up with TRBD2. Germline V gene data show CDR1 as GTSNPN and CDR2 as SVGIG (reference sequence). The CDR3 runs to 16 residues. Unmatched junction bases numbered 11, after V lost 3 bases and J lost 5 bases. The CDR3 region has the DNA TGTGCCTGGAGGGACAAGCGGGAGCAATTGACCGGGGAGCTGTTTTTT. It specifies CAWRDKREQLTGELFF.

V usage is TRBV6-6 and J usage is TRBJ1-5; 11 bases agree with TRBD1. The CDR3 has 12 residues. In germline, CDR1 is MNHNY, CDR2 SVGAGI (reference sequence). The J segment lost 14 bases and the V segment lost 5 bases, leaving 5 bases of the junction unmatched. The CDR3 coding sequence is TGTGCCAGCAGTCCCGGACAGGGGGCGGAGCATTTT. Protein sequence: CASSPGQGAEHF.

The chain recombines TRBV5-4 with TRBJ2-5; 13 bases match TRBD2. The DNA end is a closer match to TRBJ2-7, so the J assignment may be wrong. Per the germline V gene, CDR1 is SGHNT and CDR2 is YYREEE (reference sequence). This CDR3 has 14 amino acids. CDR3 DNA: TGTGCCAGCAGCAGTGGACTAGCGGGAGACGAGCAGTACTTC. Translated: CASSSGLAGDEQYF.

The chain combines TRBV6-5 with TRBJ2-5; D is undetermined. Matching the DNA end better, TRBJ2-7 makes the J call doubtful. Germline CDR1 MNHEY, CDR2 SVGAGI. The CDR3 extends over 15 amino acids. The CDR3 sequence is CASSYSTGSPYEQYF. In DNA form, the CDR3 reads TGTGCCAGCAGTTACTCGACGGGCAGTCCCTACGAGCAGTACTTC.

The chain carries TRBV5-1 and TRBJ1-2; tentative D call: TRBD1 (5 bases). Germline V gene data show CDR1 as SGHRS and CDR2 as YFSETQ. The CDR3 is made up of 17 amino acids. V was clipped by 4 bases and J by 3 bases, with 22 bases between them. Here the CDR3 DNA reads TGCGCCAGCAGCGGGTCCGGGGCCAGGGCGAGGGACTATGGCTACACCTTC. Its protein product is CASSGSGARARDYGYTF. The full variable domain, with the rest looked up from reference TRBV5-1 and TRBJ1-2, is KAGVTQTPRYLIKTRGQQVTLSCSPISGHRSVSWYQQTPGQGLQFLFEYFSETQRNKGNFPGRFSGRQFSNSRSEMNVSTLELGDSALYLCASSGSGARARDYGYTFGSGTRLTVV.

V and J are TRBV28 and TRBJ2-3, with unresolved D. V was cut by 7 bases and J by 7 bases, with 15 bases left in between. Germline CDR1 is MDHEN and CDR2 is SYDVKM. CDR3 length: 13 amino acids. CDR3 residues: CASTRPAGYTQYF. CDR3 bases: TGTGCCAGCACCAGGCCCGCTGGTTATACGCAGTATTTT.

The rearrangement uses TRBV28 and TRBJ1-5; TRBD1 matches at 7 bases. The V segment lost 2 bases and the J segment 2 bases; nucleotides outside the gene matches: 12. This CDR3 has 18 amino acids. In germline, CDR1 is MDHEN, CDR2 SYDVKM. CDR3 protein: CASSLGYRGPVGNQPQHF. The CDR3 region has the DNA TGTGCCAGCAGTTTAGGGTACAGGGGTCCTGTGGGCAATCAGCCCCAGCATTTT.

J is TRBJ1-1 and V is TRBV7-2; D ambiguous. The CDR3 is 13 residues long. The germline V gene encodes CDR1 SGHTA and CDR2 FQGNSA. V lost 0 bases and J 7 bases, leaving 9 bases between the germline ends. CDR3 sequence: CASSLAWEGEAFF. DNA for the CDR3: TGTGCCAGCAGCTTAGCTTGGGAAGGTGAAGCTTTCTTT.

The gene calls are TRBV5-1 and TRBJ1-1, with D tentatively TRBD1 (5 bases). Germline loops: CDR1 SGHRS, CDR2 YFSETQ. This CDR3 comprises 14 residues. Trimming left V 6 bases short and J 4 bases short, with 16 bases between. The CDR3, as DNA: TGCGCCAGCACCTCGGGGGAAGGCCCCACTGAAGCTTTCTTT. This codes for CASTSGEGPTEAFF.